This paragraph covers one T cell receptor beta chain sequence. The entry originates in a study of blood T cell repertoires in COVID-19. Study in general: The samples span acute and convalescent COVID-19 from the United States, Italy and Spain. T cells, B-cell-depleted T cells, or PBMCs supplied cDNA or gDNA.

Libraries were prepared by immunoSEQ multiplex PCR; TCRdb keeps only in-frame clonotypes and omits some of them. The data hold 200,000 or so clones, with just under 85% observed a single time. Germline V lookup: CDR1 SGHVS, CDR2 FNYEAQ. V gave up 1 base and J gave up 3 bases, with 10 bases separating them. The CDR3 loop spans 15 amino acids. Participant reports of clinical history set cohort assignment. This receptor was taken from a woman aged 40-49 years with acute COVID-19. Sequenced input: PBMCs or T cells enriched from blood (not recorded which). The chain carries TRBV7-6 and TRBJ2-1, with D possibly TRBD1 on 6 matching bases. The CDR3 sequence: CASSLGRGGYNEQFF. CDR3 coding DNA: TGTGCCAGCAGCTTAGGTAGAGGGGGCTACAATGAGCAGTTCTTC.